The 18 T cell receptor beta chains in this list originate from one sample, sequenced in a study of cytomegalovirus exposure and HLA in healthy donors. Measured with immunoSEQ multiplex PCR; TCRdb has only the in-frame clones, and not every one. The data hold about 110,000 clones, with under 97% observed a single time. Material for sequencing was PBMCs. The receptors stem from a woman in her late teens or twenties in good health and CMV-seronegative.

The chain links TRBV27 to TRBJ1-2; possibly TRBD1 for D (5 bases). Germline CDR1 MNHEY, CDR2 SMNVEV (reference sequence). CDR3 length equals 15 residues. Deletions cut 5 bases from V and 4 bases from J, with 17 bases between. The CDR3 is CASSPTGGGGYGYTF. The CDR3 DNA follows: TGTGCCAGCAGTCCGACGGGCGGCGGGGGCTATGGCTACACCTTC.

The V gene is TRBV6-6, the J gene TRBJ1-2, with a weak D call TRBD1 (5 bases). The CDR3 is made up of 15 amino acids. Germline values: CDR1 MNHNY, CDR2 SVGAGI (reference sequence). V shed 2 bases and J shed 4 bases, with 14 bases lying between them. CDR3 nucleotides: TGTGCCAGCAGTTACGAAAGTCAGGGAATCTATGGCTACACCTTC. Translating it yields CASSYESQGIYGYTF.

The J gene is TRBJ2-1, the V gene TRBV11-2; 12 bases are a match to TRBD2. The CDR3 spans 16 residues. Germline CDR1 SGHAT, CDR2 FQNNGV. V was pared by 5 bases and J by 6 bases, with 8 bases of the junction left unmatched. The CDR3: CASSRTASGGANEQFF. CDR3 nucleotides: TGTGCCAGCAGCCGTACGGCTAGCGGGGGGGCCAATGAGCAGTTCTTC.

V and J are TRBV4-1 and TRBJ2-1, with 11 bases aligning to TRBD2. The trim removed 1 base at V and 0 bases at J, leaving 8 bases unmatched. The CDR3 length is 19 residues. Per the germline V gene, CDR1 is MGHRA and CDR2 is YSYEKL. The CDR3 DNA reads TGCGCCAGCAGCCAAGTTGCGACTAGCGGGGCGAGCTCCTACAATGAGCAGTTCTTC. Translating gives CASSQVATSGASSYNEQFF.

This clone was observed a single time. V is TRBV28 and J is TRBJ1-3; 9 bases match TRBD1. Looked up from germline, CDR1 is MDHEN and CDR2 is SYDVKM. The CDR3 has 14 residues. The ends lost 6 bases at V and 2 bases at J; junction bases unmatched: 2. CDR3 sequence: CASRTGGAGNTIYF. The CDR3 DNA follows: TGTGCCAGCAGAACAGGGGGCGCTGGAAACACCATATATTTT.

This chain joins TRBV5-6 and TRBJ2-5; 7 bases match TRBD2. Per the germline V gene, CDR1 is SGHDT and CDR2 is YYEEEE. The CDR3 spans 18 residues. The V gene end was trimmed by 6 bases and the J gene end by 0 bases; junction bases not matched to a gene: 17. CDR3 amino acids: CASIFTGAGWIYQETQYF. DNA of the CDR3: TGTGCCAGCATTTTCACGGGAGCGGGGTGGATCTACCAAGAGACCCAGTACTTC.

V gene TRBV6-1 combines with J gene TRBJ1-1; D not certain. The CDR3 has 15 amino acids. The germline V and J ends were trimmed by 3 bases and 3 bases, with 14 bases remaining between them. Germline V lookup: CDR1 MNHNS, CDR2 SASEGT. For the CDR3, the DNA is TGTGCCAGCAGTGATGACGGGATCGGGGACACTGAAGCTTTCTTT. The encoded protein is CASSDDGIGDTEAFF.

J is TRBJ2-7 and V is TRBV5-1; no clear D. Looked up from germline, CDR1 is SGHRS and CDR2 is YFSETQ. This CDR3 has 14 residues. V lost 0 bases and J lost 5, with 12 bases in between. The CDR3 loop reads CASSLDYFTNEQYF. The CDR3 coding sequence is TGCGCCAGCAGCTTGGACTACTTCACGAACGAGCAGTACTTC.

This chain joins TRBV6-5 and TRBJ2-1; TRBD2 agrees at 13 bases. Germline V gene sequence: CDR1 MNHEY, CDR2 SVGAGI. The CDR3 loop spans 15 amino acids. V trimming: 5 bases; J trimming: 8 bases; junction bases outside the gene matches: 6. In DNA form, the CDR3 reads TGTGCCAGCAGTGCCACTAGCGGGGGGGCCGATGAGCAGTTCTTC. It is translated as CASSATSGGADEQFF.

The rearrangement uses TRBV19 and TRBJ1-5; D might be TRBD1 (6 bases). CDR3 length equals 14 residues. The ends were cut back, 10 bases at V and 3 bases at J, with 16 bases in the middle. The germline gives CDR1 LNHDA, CDR2 SQIVND (reference sequence). This CDR3 reads CATTGRGINQPQHF. The CDR3 coding sequence is TGTGCCACCACAGGGAGGGGGATCAATCAGCCCCAGCATTTT.

This clone has a single count. The chain is built from TRBV7-2 and TRBJ2-7; 7 bases match TRBD1. The CDR3 runs 15 residues. After removal of 4 bases from V and 4 bases from J, the junction contained 10 bases not matched to a gene. CDR1 and CDR2 from the germline V gene are SGHTA and FQGNSA. The CDR3 DNA is TGTGCCAGCAGCTCTCCGGGACAGAGTTTTTACGAGCAGTACTTC. Translating gives CASSSPGQSFYEQYF.

The V gene is TRBV6-1, the J gene TRBJ2-1; 7 positions agree with TRBD2. Per the germline V gene, CDR1 is MNHNS and CDR2 is SASEGT. The V gene end was trimmed by 2 bases and the J gene end by 0 bases; junction bases not matched to a gene: 4. This CDR3 is built from 16 residues. CDR3 sequence (DNA): TGTGCCAGCAGTGAAATGAGCGGGATCTCCTACAATGAGCAGTTCTTC. It translates to CASSEMSGISYNEQFF.

The rearrangement links TRBV4-2 to TRBJ2-5; 7 bases match TRBD1. Germline V gives CDR1 LGHNA, CDR2 YNFKEQ. V shed 0 bases, J shed 9 bases, and the junction held 10 bases outside the gene matches. There are 15 residues in the CDR3. The DNA for the CDR3 is TGTGCCAGCAGCCAAGACGTTCGGAGCACAGGGGCCCAGTACTTC. Translating gives CASSQDVRSTGAQYF.

This rearrangement joins TRBV15 to TRBJ2-7; the D gene is possibly TRBD2 (5 bases). Looked up from germline, CDR1 is LNHNV and CDR2 is YYDKDF (reference sequence). V was cut by 1 base and J by 0 bases, with 10 bases left in between. CDR3 size: 15 residues. The CDR3 protein is CATSRALGSSYEQYF. The CDR3 bases are TGTGCCACCAGCAGAGCACTGGGGAGCTCCTACGAGCAGTACTTC.

CDR3 loop: CASKGWTSNSPLHF. The CDR3 nucleotides are TGTGCCAGCAAGGGGTGGACAAGTAATTCACCCCTCCACTTT. The V call is TRBV28, the J call TRBJ1-6; the D gene is possibly TRBD1 (5 bases). CDR1 is MDHEN, CDR2 SYDVKM, per germline. The CDR3 is 14 amino acids. V lost 7 bases and J 6 bases, leaving 13 bases between the germline ends.

This chain connects TRBV28 to TRBJ1-1; the D is unclear. V was shortened by 2 bases and J by 1 base, with 11 bases between the two germline ends. Germline lookup yields CDR1 MDHEN and CDR2 SYDVKM. The CDR3 consists of 15 residues. The CDR3 DNA reads as TGTGCCAGCAGTTTACCCGCGGATTCGAACACTGAAGCTTTCTTT. It is translated as CASSLPADSNTEAFF.

The chain couples TRBV5-5 to TRBJ2-7; no clear D gene. Germline CDR1 reads SGHKS; CDR2 reads YYEKEE (reference sequence). The V gene lost 0 bases and the J gene lost 4 bases, with 8 bases spanning the gap. The CDR3 extends over 13 amino acids. DNA for the CDR3: TGTGCCAGCAGCTTGGACCCCAGTTACGAGCAGTACTTC. It codes for CASSLDPSYEQYF. Variable domain in full (rest from reference TRBV5-5 and TRBJ2-7): DAGVTQSPTHLIKTRGQQVTLRCSPISGHKSVSWYQQVLGQGPQFIFQYYEKEERGRGNFPDRFSARQFPNYSSELNVNALLLGDSALYLCASSLDPSYEQYFGPGTRLTVT.

J is TRBJ1-2 and V is TRBV18; TRBD1 matches 8 bases. The CDR3 runs to 14 residues. The V segment lost 3 bases and the J segment 3 bases; nucleotides outside the gene matches: 3. Germline CDR1 is KGHSH and CDR2 is LQKENI. The CDR3 nucleotides read TGTGCCAGCTCACCGCAACAGGGGGACTATGGCTACACCTTC. It encodes CASSPQQGDYGYTF. The full variable domain, in which reference TRBV18 and TRBJ1-2 provide the parts outside the CDR3, is NAGVMQNPRHLVRRRGQEARLRCSPMKGHSHVYWYRQLPEEGLKFMVYLQKENIIDESGMPKERFSAEFPKEGPSILRIQQVVRGDSAAYFCASSPQQGDYGYTFGSGTRLTVV.